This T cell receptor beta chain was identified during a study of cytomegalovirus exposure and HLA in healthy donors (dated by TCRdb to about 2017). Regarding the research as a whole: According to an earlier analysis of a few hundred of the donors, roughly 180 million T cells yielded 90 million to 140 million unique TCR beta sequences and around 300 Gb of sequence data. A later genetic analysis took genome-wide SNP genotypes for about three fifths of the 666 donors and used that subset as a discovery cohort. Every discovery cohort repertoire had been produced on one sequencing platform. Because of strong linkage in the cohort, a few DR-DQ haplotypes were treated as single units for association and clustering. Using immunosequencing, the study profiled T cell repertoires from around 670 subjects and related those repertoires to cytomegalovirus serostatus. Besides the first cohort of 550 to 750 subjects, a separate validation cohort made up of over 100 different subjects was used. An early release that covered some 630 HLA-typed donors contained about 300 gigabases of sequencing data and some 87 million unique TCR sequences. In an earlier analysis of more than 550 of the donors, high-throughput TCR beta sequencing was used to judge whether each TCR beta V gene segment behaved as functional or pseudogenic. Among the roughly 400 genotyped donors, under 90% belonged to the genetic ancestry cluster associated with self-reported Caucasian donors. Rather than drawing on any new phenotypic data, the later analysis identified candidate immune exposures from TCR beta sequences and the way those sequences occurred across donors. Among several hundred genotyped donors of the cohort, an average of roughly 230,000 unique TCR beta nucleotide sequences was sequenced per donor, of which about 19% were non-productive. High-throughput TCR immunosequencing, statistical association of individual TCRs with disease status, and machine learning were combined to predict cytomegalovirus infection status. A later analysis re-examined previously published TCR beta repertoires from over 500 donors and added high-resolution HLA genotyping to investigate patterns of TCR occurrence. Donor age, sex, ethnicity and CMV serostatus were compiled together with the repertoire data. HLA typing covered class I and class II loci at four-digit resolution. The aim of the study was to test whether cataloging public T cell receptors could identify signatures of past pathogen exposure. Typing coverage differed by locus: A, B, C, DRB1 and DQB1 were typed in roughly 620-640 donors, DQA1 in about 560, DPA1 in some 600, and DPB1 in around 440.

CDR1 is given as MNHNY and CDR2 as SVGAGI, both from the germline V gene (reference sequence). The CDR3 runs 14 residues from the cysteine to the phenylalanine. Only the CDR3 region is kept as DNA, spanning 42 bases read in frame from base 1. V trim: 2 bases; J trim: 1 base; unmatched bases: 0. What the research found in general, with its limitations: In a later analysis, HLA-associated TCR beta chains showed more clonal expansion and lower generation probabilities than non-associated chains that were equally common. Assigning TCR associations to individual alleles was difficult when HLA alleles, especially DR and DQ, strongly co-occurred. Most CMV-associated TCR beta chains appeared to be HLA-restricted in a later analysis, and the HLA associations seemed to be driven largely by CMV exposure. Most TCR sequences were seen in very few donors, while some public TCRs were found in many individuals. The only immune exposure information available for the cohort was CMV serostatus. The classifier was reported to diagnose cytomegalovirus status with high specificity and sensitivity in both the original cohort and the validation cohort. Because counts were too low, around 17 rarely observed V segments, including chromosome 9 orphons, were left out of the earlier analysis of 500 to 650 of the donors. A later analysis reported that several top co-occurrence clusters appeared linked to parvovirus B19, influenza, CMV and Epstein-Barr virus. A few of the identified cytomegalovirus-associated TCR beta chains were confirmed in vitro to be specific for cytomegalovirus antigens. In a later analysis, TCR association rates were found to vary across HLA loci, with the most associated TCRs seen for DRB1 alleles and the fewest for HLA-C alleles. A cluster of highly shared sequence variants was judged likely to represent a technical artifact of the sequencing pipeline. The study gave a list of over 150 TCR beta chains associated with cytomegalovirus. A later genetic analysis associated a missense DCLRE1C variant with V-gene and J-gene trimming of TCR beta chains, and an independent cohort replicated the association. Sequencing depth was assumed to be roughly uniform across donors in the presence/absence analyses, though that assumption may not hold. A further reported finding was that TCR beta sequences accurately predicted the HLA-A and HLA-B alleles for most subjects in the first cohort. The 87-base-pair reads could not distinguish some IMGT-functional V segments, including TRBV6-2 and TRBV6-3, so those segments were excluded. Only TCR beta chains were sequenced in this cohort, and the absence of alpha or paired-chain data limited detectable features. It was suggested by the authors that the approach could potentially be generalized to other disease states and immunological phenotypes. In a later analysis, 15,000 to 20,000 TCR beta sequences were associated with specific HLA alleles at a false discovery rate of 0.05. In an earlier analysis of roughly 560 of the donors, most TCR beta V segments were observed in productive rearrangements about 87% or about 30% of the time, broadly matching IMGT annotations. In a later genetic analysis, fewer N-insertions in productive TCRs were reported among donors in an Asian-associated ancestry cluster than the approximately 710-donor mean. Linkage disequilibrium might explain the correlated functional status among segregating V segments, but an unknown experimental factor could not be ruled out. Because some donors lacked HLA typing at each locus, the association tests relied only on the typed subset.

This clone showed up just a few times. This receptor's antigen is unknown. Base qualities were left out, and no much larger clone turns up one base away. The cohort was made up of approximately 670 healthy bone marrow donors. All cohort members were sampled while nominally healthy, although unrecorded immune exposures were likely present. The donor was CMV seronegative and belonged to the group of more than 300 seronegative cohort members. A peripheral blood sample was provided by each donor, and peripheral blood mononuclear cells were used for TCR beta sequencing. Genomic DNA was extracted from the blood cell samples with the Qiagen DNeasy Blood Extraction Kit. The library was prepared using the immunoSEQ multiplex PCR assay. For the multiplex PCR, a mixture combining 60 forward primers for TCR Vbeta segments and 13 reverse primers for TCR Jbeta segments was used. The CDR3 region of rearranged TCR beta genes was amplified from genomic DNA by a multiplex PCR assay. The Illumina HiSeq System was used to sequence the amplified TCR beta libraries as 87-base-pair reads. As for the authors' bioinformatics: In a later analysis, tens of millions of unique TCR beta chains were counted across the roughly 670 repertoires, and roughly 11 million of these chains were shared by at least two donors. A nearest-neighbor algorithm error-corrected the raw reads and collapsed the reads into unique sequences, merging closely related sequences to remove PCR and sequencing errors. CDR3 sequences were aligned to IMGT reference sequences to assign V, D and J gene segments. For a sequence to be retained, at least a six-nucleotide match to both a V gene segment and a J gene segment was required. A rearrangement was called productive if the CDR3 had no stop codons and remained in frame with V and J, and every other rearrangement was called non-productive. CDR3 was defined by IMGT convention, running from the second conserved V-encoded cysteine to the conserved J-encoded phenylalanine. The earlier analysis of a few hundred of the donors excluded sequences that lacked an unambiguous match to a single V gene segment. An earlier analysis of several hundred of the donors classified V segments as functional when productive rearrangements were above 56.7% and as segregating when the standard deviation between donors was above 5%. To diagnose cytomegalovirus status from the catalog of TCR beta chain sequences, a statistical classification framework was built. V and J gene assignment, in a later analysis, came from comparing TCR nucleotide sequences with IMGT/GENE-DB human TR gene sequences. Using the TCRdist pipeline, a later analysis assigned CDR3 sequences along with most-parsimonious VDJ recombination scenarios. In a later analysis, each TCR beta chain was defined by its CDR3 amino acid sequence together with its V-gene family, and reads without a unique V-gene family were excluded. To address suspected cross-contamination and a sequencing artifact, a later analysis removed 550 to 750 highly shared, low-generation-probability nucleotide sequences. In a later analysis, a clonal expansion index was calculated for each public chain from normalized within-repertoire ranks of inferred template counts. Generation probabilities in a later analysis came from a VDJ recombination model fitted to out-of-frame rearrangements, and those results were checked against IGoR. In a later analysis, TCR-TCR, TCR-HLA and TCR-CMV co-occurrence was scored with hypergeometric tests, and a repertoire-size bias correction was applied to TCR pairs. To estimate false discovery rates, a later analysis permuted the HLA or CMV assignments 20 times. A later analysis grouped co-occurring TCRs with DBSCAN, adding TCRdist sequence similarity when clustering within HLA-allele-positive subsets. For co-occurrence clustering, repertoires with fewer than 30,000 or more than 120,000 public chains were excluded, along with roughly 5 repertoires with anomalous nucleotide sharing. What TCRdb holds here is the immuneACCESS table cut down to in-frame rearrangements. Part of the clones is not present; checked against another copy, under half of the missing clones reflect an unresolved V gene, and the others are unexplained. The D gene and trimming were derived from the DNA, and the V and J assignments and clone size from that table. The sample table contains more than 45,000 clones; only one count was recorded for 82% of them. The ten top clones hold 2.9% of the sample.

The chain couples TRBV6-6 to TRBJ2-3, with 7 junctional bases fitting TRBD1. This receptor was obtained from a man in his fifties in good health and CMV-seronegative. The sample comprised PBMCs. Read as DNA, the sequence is TGTGCCAGCAGTTACGGGACAGGCACAGATACGCAGTATTTT. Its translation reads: CASSYGTGTDTQYF.